The 15 T cell receptor beta chains below come from one sample, sequenced in a study of T-cell memory formation after mild COVID-19. TCRdb analysed the 5' RACE reads with MiXCR anew, one entry per CDR3 protein. The sample shows 360,000 or so distinct CDR3 sequences, around 28% of them seen only once. Sequencing was performed on PBMCs or a T cell subset sorted from them (not recorded which). These receptors were collected from an adult woman who had mild COVID-19 (a few samples of this study predate the infection). Cell type and time point are not known.

The chain combines TRBV5-1 with TRBJ2-7, with D maybe TRBD2 (5 bases). From germline, CDR1 is SGHRS and CDR2 YFSETQ. V lost 7 bases and J lost 3, with 17 bases in between. The CDR3 sequence is 14 residues long. CDR3 in DNA: TGCGCCAGCCAAGAGGGTTCGGGCCTCTACGAGCAGTACTTC. Its protein product is CASQEGSGLYEQYF.

V is TRBV5-1 and J is TRBJ1-1; D possibly corresponds to TRBD1 (6 bases). V lost 5 bases and J 2 bases, leaving 19 bases between the germline ends. This CDR3 spans 16 amino acids. Germline CDR1 SGHRS, CDR2 YFSETQ. Written as DNA, the CDR3 is TGCGCCAGCAGTCTGGGGGTTAGGGGGGAAAACACTGAAGCTTTCTTT. Translation: CASSLGVRGENTEAFF.

The rearrangement joins TRBV5-6 to TRBJ2-7, with a tentative D call TRBD1 (5 bases). V was clipped by 0 bases and J by 7 bases, with 11 bases between them. CDR1 and CDR2 from the germline V gene are SGHDT and YYEEEE. The CDR3 is made up of 13 amino acids. The CDR3 coding sequence is TGTGCCAGCAGCTTGGCCGCAGGGCCTGAGCAGTACTTC. The encoded protein is CASSLAAGPEQYF.

The chain links TRBV12-3 or TRBV12-4 to TRBJ2-7; the match to TRBD2 covers 8 bases. V trimming: 6 bases; J trimming: 5 bases; junction bases outside the gene matches: 21. The CDR3 has 18 residues. The DNA of the CDR3 is TGTGCCAGCAGCTTTCCCGTCTTTAGCGGGGAGCCCATCGACGAGCAGTACTTC. Its translation is CASSFPVFSGEPIDEQYF.

There are a few counts of this clonotype. V usage is TRBV7-2 and J usage is TRBJ2-5, with 10 positions matching TRBD2. V shed 5 bases and J 8 bases; nucleotides not matched to a gene: 14. Germline V gene lookup returns CDR1 SGHTA and CDR2 FQGNSA. This CDR3 is 16 amino acids long. CDR3 in amino acids: CASSRLWSGGAGTQYF. CDR3 nucleotides: TGTGCCAGCAGCCGTCTGTGGAGCGGGGGGGCCGGAACCCAGTACTTC.

The rearrangement joins TRBV27 to TRBJ1-6; D uncertain. This CDR3 contains 12 residues. CDR1 and CDR2 from the germline V gene are MNHEY and SMNVEV (reference sequence). This CDR3 reads CASQSAGSPLHF. CDR3 sequence (DNA): TGTGCGTCCCAGTCGGCAGGTTCACCCCTCCACTTT.

The CDR3 protein is CASSLRLLETQYF. DNA of the CDR3: TGTGCCAGCAGCTTACGGCTACTAGAGACCCAGTACTTC. The chain joins TRBV7-6 to TRBJ2-5, with unresolved D. Deletions cut 2 bases from V and 4 bases from J, with 8 bases between. CDR1 and CDR2 (germline): SGHVS, FNYEAQ. This CDR3 is 13 amino acids long.

The chain uses TRBV20-1 and TRBJ2-3; 8 nucleotides agree with TRBD1. The CDR3 runs to 12 residues. The germline V gene has CDR1 DFQATT and CDR2 SNEGSKA (reference sequence). V lost 3 bases to trimming and J lost 5 bases; unmatched junction nucleotides: 1. In DNA, the CDR3 is TGCAGTGCTAGCAGGGGGCGAGATACGCAGTATTTT. Its translation is CSASRGRDTQYF.

In this sample, this clonotype turned up a few times. This chain joins TRBV4-3 and TRBJ2-3, with no clear D. Germline CDR1 LGHNA, CDR2 YSLEER. This CDR3 spans 11 amino acids. Trimming left V 3 bases short and J 6 bases short, with 4 bases between. The CDR3 nucleotides read TGCGCCAGCAGCCAGGGGGATACGCAGTATTTT. It is translated as CASSQGDTQYF.

The chain uses TRBV29-1 and TRBJ2-7; D ambiguous. The V end was cut by 5 bases, the J end by 0 bases, with 8 bases between. The CDR3 is made up of 12 amino acids. Germline assignment: CDR1 SQVTM and CDR2 ANQGSEA. CDR3 in DNA: TGCAGCGTTACAATCAGCTCCTACGAGCAGTACTTC. Translated: CSVTISSYEQYF.

V gene TRBV7-9 combines with J gene TRBJ1-2; 12 nucleotides align to TRBD1. The CDR3 sequence is 14 residues long. Germline V gene data show CDR1 as SEHNR and CDR2 as FQNEAQ (reference sequence). V trimming: 5 bases; J trimming: 5 bases; junction bases outside the gene matches: 3. The CDR3 here is CASSAGQGAYGYTF. In DNA form, the CDR3 reads TGTGCCAGCAGCGCGGGACAGGGGGCATATGGCTACACCTTC.

This chain uses TRBV12-3 or TRBV12-4 with TRBJ2-7, with TRBD1 identical over 8 bases. This CDR3 is built from 14 residues. The ends lost 2 bases at V and 6 bases at J; junction bases unmatched: 6. CDR3 sequence reads: CASSLQGAPREQYF. CDR3 coding DNA: TGTGCCAGCAGTTTACAGGGGGCCCCCCGCGAGCAGTACTTC.

This sequence joins TRBV27 and TRBJ2-7, with D possibly matching TRBD2 (6 bases). The germline gives CDR1 MNHEY, CDR2 SMNVEV (reference sequence). Trimming removed 5 bases at V and 5 bases at J, with 13 bases between. There are 13 residues in the CDR3. CDR3 amino acids: CASSRTNEDEQYF. The CDR3 nucleotides read TGTGCCAGCAGTCGGACTAATGAGGACGAGCAGTACTTC.

The chain recombines TRBV4-3 with TRBJ2-7, with TRBD2 matching 12 bases. The CDR3 length is 18 residues. V shed 4 bases, J shed 4 bases, and the junction held 14 bases outside the gene matches. Germline V gene sequence: CDR1 LGHNA, CDR2 YSLEER. CDR3 in DNA: TGCGCCAGCAGCCCGACCGGGACTAGCGGGCCATGGGGATACGAGCAGTACTTC. Its protein is CASSPTGTSGPWGYEQYF.

The gene calls are TRBV7-9 and TRBJ2-7, with D hard to call. The CDR3 covers 15 residues. V lost 1 base and J lost 5, with 15 bases in between. From germline, CDR1 is SEHNR and CDR2 FQNEAQ (reference sequence). In DNA, the CDR3 is TGTGCCAGCAGCTTAGGTATCGGTTTTAAGGACGAGCAGTACTTC. The encoded protein is CASSLGIGFKDEQYF.